This T cell receptor beta chain was identified in a study of spatial heterogeneity in lung cancer. Study background: The count of detected beta-chain sequences consistently exceeded that of alpha-chain sequences. Unique TCR and UMI combinations averaged more than ten appearances each in raw reads.

TCR cDNA molecules were tagged individually, and each one carried a unique molecular identifier. One entry per CDR3 protein, called by TCRdb with MiXCR from the 5' RACE reads. In the table there are about 14,000 distinct CDR3 sequences, over 5% of which are singletons. Time point in this sample: sample taken at primary tumor resection. Unsorted samples of tumor, nontumor lung or frozen PBMC had their whole RNA sequenced. This CDR3 contains 12 residues. The germline gives CDR1 MDHEN, CDR2 SYDVKM. With 5 bases removed from V and 0 bases from J, the gap between germline ends came to 4 bases. This clonotype is judged medium-sized. Found in a library prepared for alpha chains, this beta chain is an off-target read, and its abundance has little meaning.

The material sequenced was lung tumor tissue, taken at surgery. The TCR sequence derives from a human donor with early-stage non-small cell lung cancer. The chain combines TRBV28 with TRBJ1-1; D is unclear. CDR3 region: CASSLLNTEAFF. The CDR3, as DNA: TGTGCCAGCAGTCTATTGAACACTGAAGCTTTCTTT.